These 14 T cell receptor beta chains originate from one sample sequenced in a study of breast tumors, draining lymph nodes, adjacent tissues. Using its own MiXCR run on the multiplex PCR reads, TCRdb lists one record per CDR3 protein. The data show more than 50,000 distinct CDR3 sequences, roughly 39% seen once. Sequencing input: breast tumor tissue. The receptors derive from a female donor with breast cancer. Some clones in this sample may be carry-over from other donors' samples.

Details on this clonotype: Germline is not matched at one junction end, which may reflect a read error. The V and J genes are TRBV20-1 and TRBJ2-7; TRBD2 matches at 7 bases. This CDR3 is 13 amino acids long. Germline V gene data show CDR1 as DFQATT and CDR2 as SNEGSKA (reference sequence). CDR3 in amino acids: CGASTSDPYEQYF. The CDR3 region has the DNA TGCGGTGCTAGCACTAGCGACCCCTACGAGCAGTACTTC.

This clonotype was seen only a few times. Since a much larger clone is just one base distant, this may be a read error. V gene TRBV6-1 combines with J gene TRBJ2-7; the D is unclear. CDR1 MNHNS and CDR2 SASEGT come from the germline V gene. The CDR3 loop spans 17 amino acids. The V end lost 5 bases, the J end lost 2 bases, and 22 bases lay between the germline ends. This CDR3 is CASSHIYDRIRAYEQYF. The CDR3 DNA sequence: TGTGCCAGCAGTCATATTTACGACCGCATAAGGGCCTACGAGCAGTACTTC.

The rearrangement links TRBV9 to TRBJ2-7, with D perhaps matching TRBD1 or TRBD2 (5 bases each). CDR3 length equals 13 residues. With 6 bases removed from V and 6 bases from J, the gap between germline ends came to 16 bases. CDR1 is SGDLS, CDR2 YYNGEE, per germline. The CDR3 DNA follows: TGTGCCAGCACCAGGGACCTCTCTACCGAGCAGTACTTC. It is translated as CASTRDLSTEQYF.

In its sample, this clonotype was seen many times. The rearrangement links TRBV15 to TRBJ2-1, with TRBD2 matching 8 bases. J was trimmed by 6 bases and V by 3 bases; bases with no gene match: 7. Germline CDR1 is LNHNV and CDR2 is YYDKDF (reference sequence). The length of the CDR3 is 15 residues. The CDR3 nucleotides are TGTGCCACCAGCAGGGGACTAGGATTAAGCAATGAGCAGTTCTTC. This encodes CATSRGLGLSNEQFF.

This clonotype has ten or more counts. A much larger clone sits a single nucleotide away, making a read error possible. The V call is TRBV20-1, the J call TRBJ2-5, with 8 bases that match TRBD2. This CDR3 is built from 14 residues. The V gene's germline CDR1 is DFQATT and CDR2 SNEGSKA (reference sequence). CDR3 in DNA: TGCGGTGCTAGAGAGACGGGACTAGAGGGGACCCAGTACTTC. It is translated as CGARETGLEGTQYF.

This clonotype was detected many times. The V and J genes are TRBV6-7 and TRBJ2-7; 10 bases map to TRBD2. TRBV6-7 is recorded as an ORF, its role being uncertain. The CDR3 consists of 15 residues. V lost 1 base to trimming and J lost 1 base; unmatched junction nucleotides: 1. Here the CDR3 DNA reads TGTGCCAGCAGTTACTGGGGACTAGCGTCCTACGAGCAGTACTTC. This translates into CASSYWGLASYEQYF.

The chain links TRBV10-2 to TRBJ2-3; tentatively, D is TRBD1 (5 bases). The germline V gene encodes CDR1 WSHSY and CDR2 SAAADI. V was trimmed by 3 bases and J by 1 base, leaving 5 bases between them. The length of the CDR3 is 13 residues. Written as DNA, the CDR3 is TGCGCCAGCAGTGAACAGGGCACAGATACGCAGTATTTT. Protein sequence: CASSEQGTDTQYF.

This clonotype was detected a few times. A much larger clone lies a single base off, so this may be a read error. The gene calls are TRBV7-2 and TRBJ2-5, with TRBD2 identical over 11 bases. The CDR3 runs 15 residues. CDR1 and CDR2 (germline): SGHTA, FQGNSA. This CDR3 reads CASSPTSGAQETQHF. The CDR3 nucleotides are TGTGCCAGCAGCCCGACTAGCGGGGCCCAAGAGACCCAGCACTTC.

In this sample, this clonotype turned up many times. The genes are TRBV7-2 and TRBJ2-3, with no clear D. V lost 3 bases and J lost 4, with 17 bases in between. This CDR3 is 16 amino acids long. Germline CDR1 and CDR2: SGHTA and FQGNSA. CDR3 residues: CASSFPGLFPADTQYF. The CDR3 DNA reads as TGTGCCAGCAGCTTCCCTGGTCTTTTTCCCGCAGATACGCAGTATTTT. Drawing the rest from reference TRBV7-2 and TRBJ2-3, the complete variable domain is GAGVSQSPSNKVTEKGKDVELRCDPISGHTALYWYRQSLGQGLEFLIYFQGNSAPDKSGLPSDRFSAERTGGSVSTLTIQRTQQEDSAVYLCASSFPGLFPADTQYFGPGTRLTVL.

The V call is TRBV7-9, the J call TRBJ2-2; 11 bases are a match to TRBD2. Trimming cost V 5 bases and J 1 base; bases outside gene matches: 3. The CDR3 is 16 amino acids. Germline CDR1 reads SEHNR; CDR2 reads FQNEAQ (reference sequence). The CDR3 loop reads CASSTTSGVNTGELFF. CDR3 nucleotide sequence: TGTGCCAGCAGCACGACTAGCGGGGTGAACACCGGGGAGCTGTTTTTT.

This clonotype was counted at least ten times. The rearrangement joins TRBV30 to TRBJ1-2; TRBD1 matches at 10 bases. Germline V gives CDR1 GTSNPN, CDR2 SVGIG (reference sequence). CDR3 length: 14 amino acids. V lost 2 bases and J lost 7; bases outside the gene matches: 7. This CDR3 is CAWSSGTGVGGYTF. The CDR3 DNA follows: TGTGCCTGGAGTTCCGGGACAGGGGTGGGTGGCTACACCTTC.

This clonotype was seen many times. The chain combines TRBV20-1 with TRBJ2-7; 7 bases agree with TRBD1. The trim removed 3 bases at V and 3 bases at J, leaving 11 bases unmatched. The CDR3 extends over 15 amino acids. Germline V gene data show CDR1 as DFQATT and CDR2 as SNEGSKA (reference sequence). CDR3 sequence reads: CSASNDRAPIYEQYF. Here the CDR3 DNA reads TGCAGTGCTAGTAACGACAGGGCACCCATCTACGAGCAGTACTTC.

There are many counts of this clonotype. V and J are TRBV6-1 and TRBJ1-6, with D perhaps TRBD1 (6 bases). The CDR3 totals 14 residues. V was pared by 6 bases and J by 9 bases, with 15 bases between. CDR1 is MNHNS, CDR2 SASEGT, per germline. The CDR3 reads CASRDTGFSSPLHF. The CDR3 DNA sequence: TGTGCCAGCAGGGATACAGGGTTTTCTTCACCCCTCCACTTT.

For this clonotype: Mismatch with germline at one junction end may stem from a read error. The chain has TRBV20-1 and TRBJ2-1; 7 bases map to TRBD1. The CDR3 loop spans 14 amino acids. Germline values: CDR1 DFQATT, CDR2 SNEGSKA (reference sequence). The CDR3 here is CGAPFRGRIDEQFF. The CDR3, as DNA: TGCGGTGCCCCTTTTAGGGGGCGCATCGATGAGCAGTTCTTC.